The 9 T cell receptor beta chains given below trace back to one sample, sequenced in a study of Graves' ophthalmopathy and Graves' hyperthyroidism (dated by TCRdb to the late 2010s). Sequencing used an Illumina HiSeq 2000. For repertoire sequencing, TCR beta CDR3 regions were amplified from RNA transcripts. HTBI primers and the Qiagen OneStep RT-PCR kit were used in a first-round RT-PCR, which was followed by a second-round multiplex PCR, size selection and purification. TCRdb handled the public reads itself, with Q25 trimming in fastp and clone calling in MiXCR, and kept productive beta chains. Rows matching on CDR3 protein sequence are summarized as one entry with the most common DNA and genes. Counted in this sample were about 1.1 million distinct CDR3 sequences; approximately 35% of them appeared once. The biggest ten clones account for roughly 11% of the sample. The sequenced sample consisted of peripheral blood or thyroid tissue (not recorded which). The source of these receptors is an adult man with Graves' hyperthyroidism.

This clonotype was recorded only once. The chain couples TRBV11-2 to TRBJ1-5, with D hard to call. V was clipped by 5 bases and J by 5 bases, with 10 bases between them. Germline CDR1 SGHAT, CDR2 FQNNGV. This CDR3 is built from 13 residues. The CDR3 protein is CASSPNEDQPQHF. The CDR3 nucleotides read TGTGCCAGCAGCCCCAATGAGGATCAGCCCCAGCATTTT.

The chain links TRBV6-1 to TRBJ2-5, with 8 bases aligning to TRBD2. The CDR3 covers 14 residues. CDR1 and CDR2 from the germline V gene are MNHNS and SASEGT. J gave up 0 bases and V 6 bases, and 3 bases lay outside the gene matches. The CDR3 here is CASRASGYQETQYF. The CDR3 DNA is TGTGCCAGCAGGGCTAGCGGGTACCAAGAGACCCAGTACTTC.

This clonotype turned up a few times. The chain combines TRBV19 with TRBJ1-2, with 7 bases aligning to TRBD1. The V gene's germline CDR1 is LNHDA and CDR2 SQIVND (reference sequence). Trimming cost V 7 bases and J 4 bases; bases outside gene matches: 15. The CDR3 covers 16 residues. In DNA form, the CDR3 reads TGTGCCAGTAAGAGGGACAGCTCACAGTCTCTCTATGGCTACACCTTC. Its translation: CASKRDSSQSLYGYTF.

This clonotype was seen ten or more times. One end of the junction fails to match germline, which may point to a read error. This rearrangement joins TRBV7-2 to TRBJ1-2; 9 bases fit TRBD1. The germline CDR1 and CDR2 sequences are SGHTA and FQGNSA. CDR3 size: 13 residues. The CDR3 loop reads CASSLEGQGITAF. The DNA of the CDR3 is TGTGCCAGCAGCTTAGAGGGACAGGGCATAACGGCCTTC.

This clonotype was counted ten times or more. The chain has TRBV10-3 and TRBJ1-6, with D hard to call. The CDR3 has 15 amino acids. Deletions cut 2 bases from V and 6 bases from J, with 11 bases between. CDR1 is ENHRY and CDR2 is SYGVKD in the germline V gene. CDR3 sequence (DNA): TGTGCCATCAGTGAGGAGGGATTGGGTAATTCACCCCTCCACTTT. Translation gives CAISEEGLGNSPLHF.

There are a few counts of this clonotype. This may be a read error: a much more frequent sequence differs by one nucleotide. The V call is TRBV24-1, the J call TRBJ2-2; D is possibly TRBD2 (5 bases). The CDR3 has 17 amino acids. Germline V gene lookup returns CDR1 KGHDR and CDR2 SFDVKD. This CDR3 is CATGDLPASLGTGELFF. For the CDR3, the DNA is TGTGCCACCGGTGATTTGCCGGCTAGCCTTGGGACCGGGGAGCTGTTTTTT.

V usage is TRBV10-3 and J usage is TRBJ1-2; D may be TRBD1 (6 bases). The CDR3 length is 15 residues. Germline assignment: CDR1 ENHRY and CDR2 SYGVKD. This CDR3 is CATYPDSLLNYGYTF. CDR3 nucleotides: TGTGCGACCTATCCGGACAGTCTTTTAAACTATGGCTACACCTTC.

V usage is TRBV7-8 and J usage is TRBJ2-5, with 9 bases matching TRBD1. CDR1 is SGHVS and CDR2 is FQNEAQ in the germline V gene. Germline trimming cut 6 bases from V and 3 bases from J; bases unmatched to any gene: 8. The CDR3 has 15 residues. As DNA, the CDR3 is TGTGCCAGCAGGTCTGGGACAGGGAGGGAAGAGACCCAGTACTTC. Its protein is CASRSGTGREETQYF. Combining the CDR3 with reference TRBV7-8 and TRBJ2-5 gives the whole variable domain GAGVSQSPRYKVAKRGQDVALRCDPISGHVSLFWYQQALGQGPEFLTYFQNEAQLDKSGLPSDRFFAERPEGSVSTLKIQRTQQEDSAVYLCASRSGTGREETQYFGPGTRLLVL.

The genes are TRBV7-9 and TRBJ1-3; D uncertain. There are 16 residues in the CDR3. The V end lost 3 bases, the J end lost 0 bases, and 12 bases lay between the germline ends. Germline V gene data show CDR1 as SEHNR and CDR2 as FQNEAQ (reference sequence). CDR3 protein: CASSFSFRDSGNTIYF. CDR3 nucleotide sequence: TGTGCCAGCAGCTTCAGTTTCCGGGACTCTGGAAACACCATATATTTT. Full variable domain (rest looked up from reference TRBV7-9 and TRBJ1-3): DTGVSQNPRHKITKRGQNVTFRCDPISEHNRLYWYRQTLGQGPEFLTYFQNEAQLEKSRLLSDRFSAERPKGSFSTLEIQRTEQGDSAMYLCASSFSFRDSGNTIYFGEGSWLTVV.